A single sample gave rise to the 26 T cell receptor beta chains below, sequenced in a study of early T cells in non-severe SARS-CoV-2 infection. Using its own MiXCR run on the 5' RACE reads, TCRdb lists one record per CDR3 protein. The sample shows 55,000 to 75,000 distinct CDR3 sequences, approximately 6% of them seen only once. Sequenced here: whole blood, sampled at baseline. The receptors here all came from an adult who was a healthcare worker with PCR-confirmed SARS-CoV-2 infection or an uninfected control (not recorded which).

The table lists this clonotype with a few counts. The J gene is TRBJ2-7, the V gene TRBV20-1; tentatively, D is TRBD2 (5 bases). Germline CDR1 is DFQATT and CDR2 is SNEGSKA (reference sequence). The CDR3 sequence is 13 residues long. CDR3 nucleotide sequence: TGCAGCGGAGGTGGGCACTCTTCCTACGAGCAGTACTTC. Its protein is CSGGGHSSYEQYF.

This clonotype occurred a few times. This chain uses TRBV4-1 with TRBJ2-3; 9 bases match TRBD1. Germline V CDR1 and CDR2: MGHRA, YSYEKL. V trimming: 2 bases; J trimming: 0 bases; junction bases outside the gene matches: 9. This CDR3 contains 18 residues. The CDR3 nucleotides read TGCGCCAGCAGCCAATGGCCCGCCGGGACAGGGAGCACAGATACGCAGTATTTT. Protein sequence: CASSQWPAGTGSTDTQYF.

This clonotype was picked up many times. The chain has TRBV11-3 and TRBJ2-7, with 12 bases aligning to TRBD1. Per germline, CDR1 SGHNT and CDR2 YENEEA. This CDR3 has 17 residues. V shed 3 bases and J 6 bases; nucleotides not matched to a gene: 12. The CDR3 sequence: CASSFGPRDRGRGEQYF. CDR3 DNA: TGTGCCAGCAGCTTTGGACCCCGGGACAGGGGGCGAGGCGAGCAGTACTTC.

This clonotype has a count of ten or more. In DNA, the CDR3 is TGCAGCGTGCGGCTCGCCGGCACAGATACGCAGTATTTT. It encodes CSVRLAGTDTQYF. The chain joins TRBV29-1 to TRBJ2-3; D not certain. This CDR3 region has 13 residues. The germline V gene encodes CDR1 SQVTM and CDR2 ANQGSEA. Trimming cost V 6 bases and J 1 base, with 11 bases left between them.

This clonotype was seen many times. The chain employs TRBV6-1 and TRBJ2-7; 7 nucleotides agree with TRBD2. V shed 5 bases, J shed 2 bases, and the junction held 6 bases outside the gene matches. The CDR3 sequence is 14 residues long. The germline CDR1 and CDR2 sequences are MNHNS and SASEGT. The CDR3 loop reads CASSLAAGTYEQYF. In DNA, the CDR3 is TGTGCCAGCAGTTTAGCAGCGGGAACCTACGAGCAGTACTTC.

The chain has TRBV5-4 and TRBJ2-7, with 7 positions matching TRBD2. The J segment lost 1 base and the V segment lost 4 bases, leaving 11 bases of the junction unmatched. The V gene's germline CDR1 is SGHNT and CDR2 YYREEE (reference sequence). The CDR3 has 16 residues. CDR3 coding DNA: TGTGCCAGCAGCCTGGGAGGGCCGGGGATGTCCTACGAGCAGTACTTC. The encoded protein is CASSLGGPGMSYEQYF. Complete variable domain (other parts from reference TRBV5-4 and TRBJ2-7): ETGVTQSPTHLIKTRGQQVTLRCSSQSGHNTVSWYQQALGQGPQFIFQYYREEENGRGNFPPRFSGLQFPNYSSELNVNALELDDSALYLCASSLGGPGMSYEQYFGPGTRLTVT.

This clonotype has only a few counts. The V call is TRBV6-5, the J call TRBJ2-6, with TRBD2 matching 7 bases. The CDR3 contains 15 residues. V shed 4 bases, J shed 1 base, and the junction held 1 base outside the gene matches. The germline V gene encodes CDR1 MNHEY and CDR2 SVGAGI. CDR3 DNA: TGTGCCAGCAGTTCGCGGGGGTCTGGGGCCAACGTCCTGACTTTC. Protein: CASSSRGSGANVLTF.

This clonotype was observed many times. The J gene is TRBJ2-3, the V gene TRBV19, with D possibly matching TRBD2 (6 bases). Per germline, CDR1 LNHDA and CDR2 SQIVND (reference sequence). V lost 3 bases and J lost 1, with 14 bases in between. The CDR3 has 16 residues. CDR3 nucleotide sequence: TGTGCCAGTAGTATCACCCCGGGCGGGGGCACAGATACGCAGTATTTT. Residues: CASSITPGGGTDTQYF.

This clonotype appeared a few times. This chain joins TRBV29-1 and TRBJ1-1; 7 positions match TRBD1. CDR3 length: 13 amino acids. Germline CDR1 SQVTM, CDR2 ANQGSEA. V lost 4 bases, J lost 5 bases, and 7 bases stayed unmatched. The CDR3 region is CSVGGTAATEAFF. In nucleotides, the CDR3 is TGCAGCGTTGGGGGGACAGCCGCGACTGAAGCTTTCTTT.

Ten or more counts support this clonotype. The rearrangement joins TRBV20-1 to TRBJ1-2; 7 bases map to TRBD1. This CDR3 comprises 13 residues. Per germline, CDR1 DFQATT and CDR2 SNEGSKA (reference sequence). The CDR3 DNA reads as TGCAGACCCCTGGGGACAGACTACTATGGCTACACCTTC. It codes for CRPLGTDYYGYTF.

Many counts were recorded for this clonotype. The chain employs TRBV10-3 and TRBJ2-3, with TRBD1 matching over 11 bases. V lost 6 bases and J lost 4; bases outside the gene matches: 3. Germline CDR1 reads ENHRY; CDR2 reads SYGVKD. This CDR3 spans 14 amino acids. In DNA form, the CDR3 reads TGTGCCATCAGCGGACAGGGGGCCGCAGATACGCAGTATTTT. Amino acid sequence: CAISGQGAADTQYF.

This clonotype showed up just a few times. Written as DNA, the CDR3 is TGTGCCAGCAGTTTCGGGACAGGTTCCTACGAGCAGTACTTC. Encoded protein: CASSFGTGSYEQYF. V is TRBV28 and J is TRBJ2-7; 8 bases line up with TRBD1. CDR3 length: 14 residues. Unmatched junction bases numbered 2, after V lost 3 bases and J lost 1 base. Looked up from germline, CDR1 is MDHEN and CDR2 is SYDVKM.

There are many counts of this clonotype. The V call is TRBV29-1, the J call TRBJ2-3; D may be TRBD1 (6 bases). Germline V lookup: CDR1 SQVTM, CDR2 ANQGSEA. V was shortened by 3 bases and J by 3 bases, with 13 bases between the two germline ends. CDR3 length: 14 residues. The CDR3 DNA reads TGCAGCGTTGAGGTCAGGGGTGGAACAGATACGCAGTATTTT. Its translation is CSVEVRGGTDTQYF.

The sample holds many counts of this clonotype. This rearrangement joins TRBV4-3 to TRBJ2-1; 9 bases map to TRBD2. J was trimmed by 3 bases and V by 0 bases; bases with no gene match: 3. The germline V gene encodes CDR1 LGHNA and CDR2 YSLEER. This CDR3 is 16 amino acids long. The CDR3 DNA reads TGCGCCAGCAGCCAAGATGCTAGCGGGAACTACAATGAGCAGTTCTTC. Protein product: CASSQDASGNYNEQFF.

This sequence joins TRBV18 and TRBJ1-3; 7 nucleotides align to TRBD1. From germline, CDR1 is KGHSH and CDR2 LQKENI. The CDR3 sequence is 15 residues long. Trimming took 1 base from V and 2 from J; bases not matched to a gene: 2. DNA for the CDR3: TGTGCCAGCTCACCACAGCAGGGGGCTGGAAACACCATATATTTT. It is translated as CASSPQQGAGNTIYF.

As to this clonotype: The junction does not match germline at one end; this may be a read error. The chain carries TRBV7-8 and TRBJ2-6; 13 bases are shared with TRBD2. Germline V lookup: CDR1 SGHVS, CDR2 FQNEAQ. The CDR3 extends over 20 amino acids. CDR3 in amino acids: CASSSRTSGSRGSGANVLTF. As DNA, the CDR3 is TGTGCCAGCAGCTCGAGGACTAGCGGGAGTCGGGGCTCTGGGGCCAACGTCCTGACCTTC.

This clonotype was picked up many times. The chain couples TRBV20-1 to TRBJ1-5, with D perhaps matching TRBD1 (6 bases). There are 13 residues in the CDR3. Germline V CDR1 and CDR2: DFQATT, SNEGSKA (reference sequence). Trimming pared 3 bases from V and 3 bases from J, leaving 9 bases between. CDR3 in amino acids: CSARGQNNQPQHF. The CDR3 DNA is TGCAGTGCTAGGGGACAAAACAATCAGCCCCAGCATTTT.

This clonotype appeared many times. The CDR3 DNA follows: TGTGCCAGCAGACAGCTAGCGGGCCACAATGAGCAGTTCTTC. It yields the protein CASRQLAGHNEQFF. The rearrangement uses TRBV28 and TRBJ2-1; TRBD2 matches 8 bases. The CDR3 is 14 residues long. V lost 6 bases to trimming and J lost 5 bases; unmatched junction nucleotides: 6. Germline CDR1 MDHEN, CDR2 SYDVKM.

The CDR3 protein is CASSGFPTSGSYEQYF. In DNA, the CDR3 is TGTGCCAGCAGTGGGTTTCCAACTAGCGGGAGCTACGAGCAGTACTTC. The J gene is TRBJ2-7, the V gene TRBV27; 11 bases line up with TRBD2. CDR1 is MNHEY, CDR2 SMNVEV, per germline (reference sequence). This CDR3 region has 16 residues. The V segment lost 5 bases and the J segment 3 bases; nucleotides outside the gene matches: 9.

This clonotype was counted at least ten times. The chain links TRBV29-1 to TRBJ1-2; D gene uncertain. This CDR3 comprises 10 residues. Germline V lookup: CDR1 SQVTM, CDR2 ANQGSEA. Between the trimmed V and J ends, which lost 3 bases and 6 bases, there was a span of 5 bases. In DNA, the CDR3 is TGCAGCGTTGACCAGGATGGCTACACCTTC. This encodes CSVDQDGYTF.

The chain combines TRBV3-1 with TRBJ2-7; TRBD2 agrees at 9 bases. The CDR3 runs 15 residues. Germline lookup yields CDR1 LGHDT and CDR2 YNNKEL (reference sequence). Unmatched junction bases numbered 5, after V lost 0 bases and J lost 5 bases. This CDR3 reads CASSQDLAGPDEQYF. In DNA form, the CDR3 reads TGTGCCAGCAGCCAAGACCTAGCGGGACCGGACGAGCAGTACTTC.

The rearrangement joins TRBV23-1 to TRBJ2-1; D call uncertain. TRBV23-1 is filed as an ORF, its function uncertain. V lost 3 bases and J 0 bases, leaving 12 bases between the germline ends. This CDR3 comprises 16 residues. The CDR3 region is CASSQDQRSSYNEQFF. The CDR3 DNA follows: TGCGCCAGCAGTCAGGATCAAAGGAGCTCCTACAATGAGCAGTTCTTC.

In this sample, this clonotype turned up many times. This chain connects TRBV7-9 to TRBJ2-3; tentative D call: TRBD2 (6 bases). V was cut by 5 bases and J by 1 base, with 16 bases left in between. Germline CDR1 is SEHNR and CDR2 is FQNEAQ (reference sequence). This CDR3 region has 16 residues. CDR3 in amino acids: CASSPSLAARTDTQYF. The CDR3 DNA reads TGTGCCAGCAGCCCCTCTTTAGCGGCCCGCACAGATACGCAGTATTTT.

This clonotype has ten or more counts. The V call is TRBV29-1, the J call TRBJ1-2; 9 bases line up with TRBD1. V dropped 1 base and J dropped 7; count of bases not matched to a gene: 7. Germline V gene data show CDR1 as SQVTM and CDR2 as ANQGSEA. The CDR3 runs to 14 residues. CDR3 in amino acids: CSVEGQQGAGGYTF. The DNA of the CDR3 is TGCAGCGTTGAAGGCCAACAGGGGGCTGGTGGCTACACCTTC.

The chain carries TRBV28 and TRBJ1-3; 8 bases fit TRBD1. The CDR3 is 18 amino acids. Germline CDR1 MDHEN, CDR2 SYDVKM. Germline trimming cut 6 bases from V and 4 bases from J; bases unmatched to any gene: 17. The CDR3 loop is CASSQSPGTGNSGNTIYF. The CDR3 DNA reads TGTGCCAGCAGCCAGAGTCCCGGGACAGGAAACTCCGGAAACACCATATATTTT.

In its sample, this clonotype was seen many times. A junction end diverges from the germline sequence, so it may reflect a read error. The V call is TRBV12-3 or TRBV12-4, the J call TRBJ1-2, with 9 bases aligning to TRBD1. CDR3 size: 12 residues. CDR3 sequence (DNA): TGTGCCAGCAGGTTAACCGGGACAGGGTTGGTCTTC. It is translated as CASRLTGTGLVF.